The clone carrying this TCR beta chain was found a few times. Its antigen is currently unknown. The CDR3 length is 18 residues. Trimming took off 4 bases at V and 4 bases at J, with 25 bases between the two ends. Germline V CDR1 and CDR2: SGDLS, YYNGEE. The sample is drawn from a study of CD8 T cell repertoires and HIV-1 epitope variants. On the study more broadly: Controls were a CMV, EBV and flu peptide pool, Ebola AY9 negative control, and no-peptide well. 1M T cells were kept uncultured as a baseline. T cells were cultured for more than 9 days with cytokines added on days 3 and 7.

Sequencing used immunoSEQ multiplex PCR; TCRdb keeps in-frame clones, though not all of them. The table includes thousands of clones, over 60% detected once. The gene calls are TRBV9 and TRBJ2-3; possible D gene TRBD1, 6 bases. The receptor's source is a male donor with HIV. Sequencing used cultured CD8+ T cells derived from PBMCs. CDR3 loop: CASSMPGPGQISADTQYF. As DNA, the CDR3 is TGTGCCAGCAGCATGCCCGGTCCCGGACAGATATCTGCAGATACGCAGTATTTT.